The sequence of this T cell receptor beta chain was determined in a study of blood T cell repertoires in COVID-19. Whole-study context: Researchers got acute and convalescent COVID-19 samples from the United States, Italy and Spain. Sample material is recorded as cDNA or gDNA derived from T cells, B-cell-depleted T cells, or PBMCs.

V lost 3 bases and J lost 4, with 10 bases in between. Germline loops: CDR1 SEHNR, CDR2 FQNEAQ (reference sequence). CDR3 size: 14 residues. Authors' analysis steps: Reference gene primer amplification yielded estimated nucleated cell counts. Measured with immunoSEQ multiplex PCR; TCRdb has only the in-frame clones, and not every one. Clone size and the V and J calls come from that table; the DNA yielded D and trimming. Among 200,000 to 300,000 clones, 75% to 90% were seen once, and the ten largest hold over 1.5%. This TCR derives from a man younger than 40 with active or convalescent COVID-19. Specimen: peripheral blood. This chain uses TRBV7-9 with TRBJ2-1; possible D gene TRBD1, 5 bases. CDR3 protein: CASSLQGAYNEQFF. CDR3 DNA: TGTGCCAGCAGCTTGCAAGGGGCGTACAATGAGCAGTTCTTC.